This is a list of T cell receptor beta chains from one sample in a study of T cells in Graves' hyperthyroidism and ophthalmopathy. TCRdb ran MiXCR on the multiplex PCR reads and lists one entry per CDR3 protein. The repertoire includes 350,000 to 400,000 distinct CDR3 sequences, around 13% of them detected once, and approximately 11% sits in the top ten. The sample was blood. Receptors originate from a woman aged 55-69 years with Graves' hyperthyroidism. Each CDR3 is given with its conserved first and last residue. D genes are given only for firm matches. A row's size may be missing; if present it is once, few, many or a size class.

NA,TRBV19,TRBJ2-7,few,CASSIVQGNPYEQYF,TGTGCCAGTAGTATCGTCCAGGGAAACCCCTACGAGCAGTACTTC
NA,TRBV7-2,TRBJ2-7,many,CASSLVGGSAYEQYF,TGTGCCAGCAGCTTAGTGGGTGGCTCCGCCTACGAGCAGTACTTC
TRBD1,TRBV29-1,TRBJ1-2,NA,CSSRSGGEYGYTF,TGCAGCTCGCGCTCAGGGGGCGAATATGGCTACACCTTC
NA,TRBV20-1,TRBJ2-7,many,CSARDDSGGFKEYF,TGCAGTGCTAGGGATGATTCTGGCGGTTTTAAAGAGTACTTC
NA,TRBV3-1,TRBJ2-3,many,CASSQRTREDTQYF,TGTGCCAGCAGCCAACGAACACGGGAGGATACGCAGTATTTT
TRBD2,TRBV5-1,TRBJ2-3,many,CASMGGGDTQYF,TGCGCCAGCATGGGCGGGGGAGATACGCAGTATTTT
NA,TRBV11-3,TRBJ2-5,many,CASSLPTGWIETQYF,TGTGCCAGCAGCTTACCTACAGGGTGGATAGAGACCCAGTACTTC
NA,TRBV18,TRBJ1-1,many,CASSGGQNTEAFF,TGTGCCAGCTCAGGGGGCCAGAACACTGAAGCTTTCTTT
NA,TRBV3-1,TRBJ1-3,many,CASSQLGNTIYF,TGTGCCAGCAGCCAGCTGGGGAACACCATATATTTT
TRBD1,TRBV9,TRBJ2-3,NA,CASSGGTGGTTDTQYF,TGTGCCAGCAGCGGGGGGACAGGGGGCACCACAGATACGCAGTATTTT
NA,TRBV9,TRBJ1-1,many,CASSVGSGGLHTEAFF,TGTGCCAGCAGCGTAGGGTCTGGGGGCCTTCACACTGAAGCTTTCTTT
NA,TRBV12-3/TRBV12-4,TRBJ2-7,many,CASSFLLQAPWEQYF,TGTGCCAGCAGTTTCCTACTACAGGCCCCATGGGAGCAGTACTTC
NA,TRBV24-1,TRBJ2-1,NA,CATNEPQGGNEQFF,TGTGCCACCAATGAACCACAGGGAGGTAATGAGCAGTTCTTC
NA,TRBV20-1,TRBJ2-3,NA,CSARGIWTDTQYF,TGCAGTGCCAGAGGGATTTGGACAGATACGCAGTATTTT
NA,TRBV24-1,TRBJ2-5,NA,CATSDWNARQETQYF,TGTGCCACCAGTGATTGGAACGCCAGACAAGAGACCCAGTACTTC
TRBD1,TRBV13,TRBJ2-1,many,CASSAPGQPYNEQFF,TGTGCCAGCAGCGCCCCGGGACAGCCTTACAATGAGCAGTTCTTC
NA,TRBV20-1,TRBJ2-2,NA,CSARGSGLVTGELFF,TGCAGTGCTAGAGGCTCAGGGTTGGTCACCGGGGAGCTGTTTTTT
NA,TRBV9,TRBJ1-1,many,CASSVAVGRNTEAFF,TGTGCCAGCAGCGTAGCCGTCGGGCGGAACACTGAAGCTTTCTTT
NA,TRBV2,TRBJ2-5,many,CAGLGETQYF,TGTGCCGGCCTGGGGGAGACCCAGTACTTC
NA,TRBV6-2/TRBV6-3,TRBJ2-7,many,CASSYTSSYEQYF,TGTGCCAGCAGTTACACGAGCTCCTACGAGCAGTACTTC
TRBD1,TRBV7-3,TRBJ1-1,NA,CASSPQGLGLNTEAFF,TGTGCCAGCAGCCCACAGGGGCTGGGATTGAACACTGAAGCTTTCTTT
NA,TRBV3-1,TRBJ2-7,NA,CASSRTVSSTYEQYF,TGTGCCAGCAGTAGGACAGTTTCTAGCACCTACGAGCAGTACTTC
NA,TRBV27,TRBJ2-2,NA,CASSLGPNRAGELFF,TGTGCCAGCAGTTTGGGCCCCAACAGGGCCGGGGAGCTGTTTTTT
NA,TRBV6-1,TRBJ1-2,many,CASSSDRTVYGYTF,TGTGCCAGCAGCTCGGACCGGACTGTCTATGGCTACACCTTC
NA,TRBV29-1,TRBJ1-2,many,CSVEYDRHDGYTF,TGCAGCGTAGAATACGACAGGCATGATGGCTACACCTTC
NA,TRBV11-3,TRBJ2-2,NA,CASSTQGTTKYTGELFF,TGTGCCAGCAGCACCCAAGGGACGACCAAATACACCGGGGAGCTGTTTTTT
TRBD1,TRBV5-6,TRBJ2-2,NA,CASSQDRAGELFF,TGTGCCAGCAGCCAAGACAGGGCCGGGGAGCTGTTTTTT
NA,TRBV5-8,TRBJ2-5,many,CASSSRSEETQYF,TGTGCCAGCAGCTCCCGGAGCGAAGAGACCCAGTACTTC
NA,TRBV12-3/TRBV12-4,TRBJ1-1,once,CASSLGANTEALF,TGTGCCAGCAGTTTAGGGGCGAACACTGAAGCTCTCTTT
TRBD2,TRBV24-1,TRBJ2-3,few,CATSDPGLPEGTDTQYF,TGTGCCACCAGTGACCCGGGACTACCCGAAGGCACAGATACGCAGTATTTT
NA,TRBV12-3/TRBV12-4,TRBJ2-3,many,CASSGNADSTDTQYF,TGTGCCAGCAGCGGTAACGCGGATAGCACAGATACGCAGTATTTT
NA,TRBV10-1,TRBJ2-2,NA,CAFPPGTPNTGELFF,TGCGCCTTCCCACCAGGCACTCCCAACACCGGGGAGCTGTTTTTT
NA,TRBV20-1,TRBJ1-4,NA,CSARDGWGVEKLFF,TGCAGTGCTAGAGATGGTTGGGGGGTTGAAAAACTGTTTTTT
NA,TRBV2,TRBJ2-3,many,CASSEPRLTDTQYF,TGTGCCAGCAGTGAACCACGACTGACAGATACGCAGTATTTT
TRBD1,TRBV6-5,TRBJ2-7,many,CASSYTSPGQGIYEQYF,TGTGCCAGCAGTTACACATCCCCGGGACAGGGAATCTACGAGCAGTACTTC
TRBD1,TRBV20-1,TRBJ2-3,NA,CSAVPGQGAIEWADTQYF,TGCAGTGCTGTCCCGGGACAGGGGGCGATAGAGTGGGCAGATACGCAGTATTTT
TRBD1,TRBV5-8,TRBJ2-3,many,CASSTGQGLDTQYF,TGTGCCAGCAGCACAGGACAGGGTTTAGATACGCAGTATTTT
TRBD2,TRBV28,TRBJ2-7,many,CASRKPGLYEQYF,TGTGCCAGCAGAAAGCCGGGACTATACGAGCAGTACTTC
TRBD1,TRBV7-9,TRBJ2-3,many,CASSFRHPGQNTDTQYF,TGTGCCAGCAGCTTCCGACATCCGGGACAGAACACAGATACGCAGTATTTT
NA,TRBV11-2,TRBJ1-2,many,CASSLGPQEYGYTF,TGTGCCAGCAGCTTGGGACCTCAGGAATATGGCTACACCTTC